Shown below are 15 T cell receptor beta chains from a single sample sequenced in a study of monozygotic twins with inflammatory bowel disease. TCRdb re-called the 5' RACE reads and shows each CDR3 protein once, DNA omitted. Its clone listing holds some 150,000 distinct CDR3 sequences. The sequencing sample was made of blood. The receptors here all came from a human donor with ulcerative colitis or Crohn's disease, or a healthy co-twin of an affected twin (not recorded which).

The gene calls are TRBV4-1 and TRBJ2-1; TCRdb picks TRBD2, but there is no DNA to check that call. The CDR3 sequence is 17 residues long. CDR1 MGHRA and CDR2 YSYEKL come from the germline V gene. CDR3 sequence reads: CASSSPGGKSSYNEQFF.

The genes are TRBV5-6 and TRBJ2-1; as DNA is missing, the TRBD2 call by TCRdb cannot be tested. Germline V gene sequence: CDR1 SGHDT, CDR2 YYEEEE. This CDR3 has 15 amino acids. The CDR3 reads CASSLGLAGENEQFF.

J is TRBJ2-1 and V is TRBV28; TCRdb selects TRBD1, and the lack of DNA leaves this call unchecked. Germline CDR1 and CDR2: MDHEN and SYDVKM. This CDR3 spans 13 amino acids. The CDR3 is CASSSPWANEQFF.

The J gene is TRBJ1-1, the V gene TRBV19; the TCRdb D gene call, TRBD1, has no DNA to confirm it. CDR1 LNHDA and CDR2 SQIVND come from the germline V gene (reference sequence). The length of the CDR3 is 13 residues. The CDR3: CASGRGMNTEAFF.

The CDR3 region is CASRGTGGGQPQHF. The chain links TRBV6-1 to TRBJ1-5; TCRdb names TRBD1, which stays unverified in the absence of DNA. Germline CDR1 reads MNHNS; CDR2 reads SASEGT. This CDR3 has 14 residues.

The J gene is TRBJ2-3, the V gene TRBV6-1; TCRdb gives TRBD2 as the D gene, but with no DNA this cannot be confirmed. Germline V gives CDR1 MNHNS, CDR2 SASEGT. This CDR3 contains 14 residues. This CDR3 reads CASHLAGGTDTQHF.

The V gene is TRBV27, the J gene TRBJ2-6; TCRdb's D gene call, TRBD1, goes unchecked for lack of DNA. CDR1 MNHEY and CDR2 SMNVEV come from the germline V gene (reference sequence). The CDR3 sequence is 18 residues long. CDR3: CASSLQVLGRSGANVLTF.

The chain employs TRBV7-9 and TRBJ1-1; TCRdb picks TRBD1, but there is no DNA to check that call. Germline values: CDR1 SEHNR, CDR2 FQNEAQ (reference sequence). The CDR3 totals 15 residues. The CDR3 is CASSQLSGGGTEAFF.

The chain recombines TRBV7-8 with TRBJ1-1. This CDR3 has 15 residues. Per germline, CDR1 SGHVS and CDR2 FQNEAQ. CDR3: CASSLGGRVGTEAFF.

The chain is built from TRBV28 and TRBJ2-1; TCRdb's assignment of TRBD2 cannot be checked, as there is no DNA. The germline V gene encodes CDR1 MDHEN and CDR2 SYDVKM. This CDR3 spans 15 amino acids. The CDR3 reads CASRRGSGSGIEQFF.

V usage is TRBV7-7 and J usage is TRBJ2-5. The CDR3 is 13 amino acids. Germline V gene data show CDR1 as SSHAT and CDR2 as FNYEAQ (reference sequence). CDR3 loop: CASSLQNQETQYF.

This chain connects TRBV3-1 to TRBJ2-7; the D call from TCRdb, TRBD1, cannot be confirmed without DNA. Germline V gives CDR1 LGHDT, CDR2 YNNKEL (reference sequence). This CDR3 contains 13 residues. CDR3 region: CASSQGTAEAQYF.

The chain uses TRBV7-3 and TRBJ1-1. CDR3 length: 13 residues. From germline, CDR1 is SGHTA and CDR2 FQGTGA. The CDR3 sequence: CASSSLAGTEAFF.

The V gene is TRBV5-1, the J gene TRBJ2-3. Germline V gives CDR1 SGHRS, CDR2 YFSETQ. This CDR3 has 14 residues. CDR3 residues: CASSLAAKADTQYF.

This chain uses TRBV5-1 with TRBJ2-3; TCRdb designates TRBD2, a call that cannot be tested without DNA. CDR3 length: 15 residues. Germline lookup yields CDR1 SGHRS and CDR2 YFSETQ. Here the CDR3 reads CASSSETSGADTQYF.